Listed here are 8 T cell receptor beta chains from one sample, sequenced in a study of blood T cell repertoires in COVID-19 (TCRdb year 2020). Library preparation was by the immunoSEQ multiplex PCR assay. TCRdb holds this immuneACCESS table with in-frame rearrangements only. Some clones are missing; in checked studies, unresolved V genes explain under half, and the rest has no known cause. Counted in this sample were roughly 310,000 clones; 90% of them appeared once. The top ten clonotypes cover roughly 2.9% of the sample. The sequenced sample consisted of peripheral blood. The receptors were gathered from a woman younger than 45 with COVID-19, enrolled during active disease.

The rearrangement joins TRBV13 to TRBJ1-1; perhaps TRBD1 as D (6 bases). The CDR3 spans 15 residues. Between the trimmed V and J ends, which lost 6 bases and 1 base, there was a span of 15 bases. The germline gives CDR1 PRHDT, CDR2 FYEKMQ (reference sequence). The CDR3 nucleotides are TGTGCCAGCAGATACCCACAGGGATCGAACACTGAAGCTTTCTTT. Translation gives CASRYPQGSNTEAFF.

The chain is built from TRBV3-1 (or the pseudogene TRBV3-2) and TRBJ2-3, with TRBD2 matching over 10 bases. The germline V gene has CDR1 LGHDT and CDR2 YNNKEL (reference sequence). The J segment lost 7 bases and the V segment lost 3 bases, leaving 4 bases of the junction unmatched. The CDR3 totals 14 residues. CDR3 in DNA: TGTGCCAGCAGCCAGGAGCGGGGGGGTAATACGCAGTATTTT. Protein: CASSQERGGNTQYF.

The CDR3 loop is CASSPDSNQPQHF. The CDR3 DNA reads as TGTGCCAGCAGTCCAGATAGCAATCAGCCCCAGCATTTT. V is TRBV28 and J is TRBJ1-5, with D unclear. CDR1 MDHEN and CDR2 SYDVKM come from the germline V gene. V lost 5 bases, J lost 0 bases, and 5 bases lay in between. CDR3 size: 13 residues.

The gene calls are TRBV5-5 and TRBJ1-2; D not certain. V lost 0 bases and J 3 bases, leaving 9 bases between the germline ends. This CDR3 has 14 amino acids. Germline CDR1 reads SGHKS; CDR2 reads YYEKEE (reference sequence). In nucleotides, the CDR3 is TGTGCCAGCAGCTTGGGGGCAGTCTACTATGGCTACACCTTC. Translation: CASSLGAVYYGYTF.

This chain connects TRBV5-5 to TRBJ2-3; D not resolved. CDR3 length: 17 amino acids. The germline gives CDR1 SGHKS, CDR2 YYEKEE (reference sequence). Trimming removed 1 base at V and 2 bases at J, with 17 bases between. CDR3 residues: CASSLSFNNNPTDTQYF. DNA of the CDR3: TGTGCCAGCAGCTTGTCTTTCAACAATAATCCCACAGATACGCAGTATTTT.

The chain is built from TRBV6-5 and TRBJ1-1, with 8 bases matching TRBD1. The CDR3 totals 15 residues. The V gene's germline CDR1 is MNHEY and CDR2 SVGAGI. J was trimmed by 5 bases and V by 5 bases; bases with no gene match: 10. The CDR3 region has the DNA TGTGCCAGCAGTCGCGCAGGGGGCGCAGGGACTGAAGCTTTCTTT. This encodes CASSRAGGAGTEAFF.

The rearrangement joins TRBV5-1 to TRBJ2-1; 10 bases map to TRBD2. Germline V gene lookup returns CDR1 SGHRS and CDR2 YFSETQ. The CDR3 covers 15 residues. V was pared by 1 base and J by 10 bases, with 8 bases of the junction left unmatched. Here the CDR3 reads CASSLPSGGSSEQFF. CDR3 DNA sequence: TGCGCCAGCAGCTTGCCTAGCGGGGGTTCATCGGAGCAGTTCTTC. The variable domain in full, completed from reference TRBV5-1 and TRBJ2-1, reads KAGVTQTPRYLIKTRGQQVTLSCSPISGHRSVSWYQQTPGQGLQFLFEYFSETQRNKGNFPGRFSGRQFSNSRSEMNVSTLELGDSALYLCASSLPSGGSSEQFFGPGTRLTVL.

The chain couples TRBV28 to TRBJ2-1; D not resolved. V lost 5 bases to trimming and J lost 4 bases, with 9 bases between them. The CDR3 covers 13 residues. Looked up from germline, CDR1 is MDHEN and CDR2 is SYDVKM. CDR3 sequence reads: CASSLGSYNEQFF. For the CDR3, the DNA is TGTGCCAGCAGTCTGGGCTCATACAATGAGCAGTTCTTC.